The present T cell receptor (beta chain) was sequenced within a study of blood T cell repertoires in COVID-19. Overall study context: The samples span acute and convalescent COVID-19 from the United States, Italy and Spain. T cells, B-cell-depleted T cells, or PBMCs supplied cDNA or gDNA.

While infection was still active, Seattle patients were enrolled and then followed longitudinally. CDR1 and CDR2 (germline): MNHEY, SVGAGI. V was cut by 2 bases and J by 0 bases, with 7 bases left in between. This CDR3 spans 14 amino acids. Original handling: Amplification of reference gene primers was used by the study to estimate nucleated cell counts. Only in-frame clones appear in the TCRdb table, and some are missing; sequencing was by immunoSEQ multiplex PCR. V and J calls and clone size come straight from that table; D and trimming were deduced from the DNA. The profile shows 380,000 or so clones, 75% to 90% of them singletons.

The chain recombines TRBV6-5 with TRBJ1-2, with D possibly TRBD1 on 6 matching bases. Sequencing input: peripheral blood. This receptor was taken from a woman aged 55-70 years with COVID-19, enrolled during active disease. The CDR3 DNA sequence: TGTGCCAGCAGTTACAGGACAGCTAACTATGGCTACACCTTC. It yields the protein CASSYRTANYGYTF.